This T cell receptor (beta chain) was found in a study of T cells expressing NK-cell markers. No DNA is given; TCRdb re-called the 5' RACE reads and lists each CDR3 protein once. Its table lists some 450,000 distinct CDR3 sequences. Germline V gene data show CDR1 as SGHAT and CDR2 as FQNNGV. The CDR3 consists of 16 residues. The specimen was blood T cells: a sorted CD56 or NKG2C T cell subset, CD4+ or CD8+ T cells, or bulk PBMC T cells (not recorded which). V and J are TRBV11-2 and TRBJ2-2; TCRdb names TRBD1, which stays unverified in the absence of DNA. The origin of this receptor is a woman aged 18-70 years in good health. This CDR3 is CASSSLLGADTGELFF. Combining the CDR3 with reference TRBV11-2 and TRBJ2-2 gives the whole variable domain EAGVAQSPRYKIIEKRQSVAFWCNPISGHATLYWYQQILGQGPKLLIQFQNNGVVDDSQLPKDRFSAERLKGVDSTLKIQPAKLEDSAVYLCASSSLLGADTGELFFGEGSRLTVL.